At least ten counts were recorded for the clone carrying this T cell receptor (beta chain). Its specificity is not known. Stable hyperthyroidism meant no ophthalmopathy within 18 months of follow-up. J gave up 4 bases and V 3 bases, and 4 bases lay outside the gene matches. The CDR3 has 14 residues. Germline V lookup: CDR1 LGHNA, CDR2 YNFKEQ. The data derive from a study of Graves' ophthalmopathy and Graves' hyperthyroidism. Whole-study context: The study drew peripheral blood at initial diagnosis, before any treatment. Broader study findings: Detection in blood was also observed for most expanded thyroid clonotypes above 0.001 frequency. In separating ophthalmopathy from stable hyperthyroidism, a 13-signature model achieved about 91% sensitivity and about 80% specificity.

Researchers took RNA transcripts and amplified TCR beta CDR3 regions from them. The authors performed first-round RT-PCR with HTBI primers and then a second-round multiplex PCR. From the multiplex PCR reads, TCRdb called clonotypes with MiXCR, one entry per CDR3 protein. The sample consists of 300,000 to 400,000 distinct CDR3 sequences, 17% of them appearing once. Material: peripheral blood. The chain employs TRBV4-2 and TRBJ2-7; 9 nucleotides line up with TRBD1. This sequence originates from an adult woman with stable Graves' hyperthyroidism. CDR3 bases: TGTGCCAGCAGCCAGAGACAGGGGGGGTACGAGCAGTACTTC. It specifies CASSQRQGGYEQYF.